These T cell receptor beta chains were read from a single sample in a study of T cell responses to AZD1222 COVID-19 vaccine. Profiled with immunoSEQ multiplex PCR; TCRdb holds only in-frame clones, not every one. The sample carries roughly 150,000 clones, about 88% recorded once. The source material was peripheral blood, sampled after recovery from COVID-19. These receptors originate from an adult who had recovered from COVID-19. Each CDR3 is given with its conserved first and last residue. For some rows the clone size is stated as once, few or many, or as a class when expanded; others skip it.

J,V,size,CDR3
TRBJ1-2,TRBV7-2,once,CASSPPRGDQDNYGYTF
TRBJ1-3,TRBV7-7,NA,CASSPDRVGNTIYF
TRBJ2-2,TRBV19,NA,CASSYPLGTGELFF
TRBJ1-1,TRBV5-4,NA,CASSSPDPEAEAFF
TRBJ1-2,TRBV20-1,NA,CSASFDHYGYTF
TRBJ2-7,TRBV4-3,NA,CASSQVWGAPYEQYF
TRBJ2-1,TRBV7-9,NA,CASRPPGLAGNEQFF
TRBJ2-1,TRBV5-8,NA,CASSLDEQFF
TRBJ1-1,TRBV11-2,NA,CASSYGSGTGGADTEAFF
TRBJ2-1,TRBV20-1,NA,CSASGLAGRYNEQFF
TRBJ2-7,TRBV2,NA,CASSPNREVPHEQYF
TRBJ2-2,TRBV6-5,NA,CASSYDHTNTGELFF
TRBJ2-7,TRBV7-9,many,CASSLDWTTYEQYF